This T cell receptor (beta chain) emerged from a study of T cell responses to AZD1222 COVID-19 vaccine (dated by TCRdb to 2020 to 2023). In the study overall: AZD1222 recipients given second doses at about 4 weeks or at about 12 weeks were pooled, since spike-specific TCR depth and breadth were not found to differ between the two schedules. A total of 230 to 250 trial participants underwent TCR sequencing, of whom under 220 had received two doses of AZD1222 and some 26 had received two doses of the MenACWY control vaccine. Enrollment into the trials was organized by age into subgroups of 18-55, 56-69 and 70-plus years, and those subgroups contained about 160, 30 and 59 TCR-sequenced participants, respectively. Study-wide conclusions, independent of this receptor: Most participants were white British and females outnumbered males, and the authors suggested that clonal diversity may have been underestimated. In the small 56-69-year group, the increase in depth fell short of significance, most likely because of low power. Because no day 14 peak-response samples were available, repertoires were characterized only after the peak T cell response. Conclusions about previously exposed vaccinees are limited because only 5 or 6 AZD1222 recipients were SARS-CoV-2 seropositive at baseline. Epitopes outside the regions mutated in the B.1.351 and B.1.1.7 variants were reportedly recognized by nearly half of the unique spike-specific TCRs. After two AZD1222 doses, both the breadth and the depth of spike-specific TCRs were significantly higher than at day 0 and than in MenACWY recipients. The whole spike protein was spanned by vaccine-associated CD4 TCRs, and dominant responses were seen in regions 160-218 and 743-854.

The CDR3 regions of human TCRbeta chains were analyzed by immunosequencing. The published analysis was carried out like this. Repertoire TCRs were matched against a reference library of SARS-CoV-2-specific TCRs generated with the MIRA antigen-specificity platform. Breadth was defined as the fraction of unique TCRs that were SARS-CoV-2-associated, and depth was defined as the fraction of total T cells that were SARS-CoV-2-associated. Each spike-specific TCR was assigned to its reactive spike region and to a CD4 or CD8 class using the MIRA data. Log10-transformed breadth and depth values were compared by one-way ANOVA with Sidak's multiple comparisons tests. The source is immuneACCESS, and TCRdb retained only in-frame sequences with V and J called. Part of the clones is not carried over; for the studies checked, unresolved V genes explain less than half of this, and the remainder is unexplained. Clone size and the V and J calls come from that table; the DNA yielded D and trimming. The sample table contains over 90,000 clones; only one count was recorded for roughly nine tenths of them. The top ten hold 45% to 55% of the sample.

Regarding this clone: This clone's antigen is unknown. Base qualities are not recorded, but no much larger clone differs from it by a single base.

The CDR3 covers 14 residues, taking in both the cysteine and the phenylalanine. Just the 42-base CDR3 DNA is kept, in frame starting at base 1. V was cut back by 7 bases and J by 1 base, leaving a gap of 12 bases between them. The germline V gene supplies CDR1 MNHEY and CDR2 SVGAGI. The sample's time point label, decoded: baseline before first vaccination. Vaccinee samples came from UK trials COV001 and COV002, including a single-blind randomized controlled phase 2/3 trial of AZD1222 (ChAdOx1 nCoV-19) in healthy adults. For TCRbeta chain sequencing, PBMC samples were collected from trial participants at day 0 and at day 28 after the second dose.

The sample in question was peripheral blood, obtained on day 0 of AZD1222 vaccination. This receptor was obtained from an adult in good health. Recombination linked TRBV6-5 to TRBJ2-3, with the D gene not confidently named. The sequenced DNA is TGTGCCAGCAACTTGGCGCCGGGCACAGATACGCAGTATTTT. Translated, this gives CASNLAPGTDTQYF.